This TCR beta chain emerged from a study of cytotoxic CD8 clonotypes in ibrutinib-treated CLL. Some clones are missing from TCRdb's copy, which holds only in-frame ones; the method was immunoSEQ multiplex PCR. The sample records a few hundred thousand clones, 67% being singletons. The germline CDR1 and CDR2 sequences are KGHSH and LQKENI. The ends were cut back, 3 bases at V and 7 bases at J, with 10 bases in the middle. This CDR3 has 13 amino acids. This clone was seen a few times. This chain joins TRBV18 and TRBJ1-5, with D possibly matching TRBD1 (5 bases). Sequencing was performed on PBMCs, taken after 36 months of ibrutinib treatment. The sequence was obtained from a human donor with chronic lymphocytic leukemia. CDR3: CASSPEGYQPQHF. CDR3 DNA sequence: TGTGCCAGCTCACCGGAGGGGTACCAGCCCCAGCATTTT.